These T cell receptor beta chains were read from a single sample in a study of control samples from healthy donors and cancer patients. TCRdb's copy holds only in-frame clones and misses some; the assay was immunoSEQ multiplex PCR. The sample has some 20,000 clones, around nine tenths seen once. What was sequenced was PBMCs. These receptors all come from a woman aged 60-75 years with head and neck cancer. Each CDR3 is given with its conserved first and last residue. Each record gives: J gene, D gene, clone size, CDR3 length, V gene, CDR3 DNA, CDR3 protein. The D gene is left open where the match is weak. Not all rows give a size; the values are once, few, many and, for expanded clones, a class.

TRBJ1-3 | . | . | 17 | TRBV27 | TGTGCCAGCAGTTTAAGGACCCCGGGACTAATGGGAAACACCATATATTTT | CASSLRTPGLMGNTIYF
TRBJ1-5 | . | once | 16 | TRBV9 | TGTGCCAGCAGCGTAGGTACGGGGGTGAGCAATCAGCCCCAGCATTTT | CASSVGTGVSNQPQHF
TRBJ2-3 | . | . | 15 | TRBV28 | TGTGCCAGCAGCGGTTTGGAGGCGGGGCAAGATACGCAGTATTTT | CASSGLEAGQDTQYF
TRBJ2-7 | TRBD1 | once | 13 | TRBV19 | TGTGCCAGTAGTTCCGGGACAGCCGGCGAGCAGTACTTC | CASSSGTAGEQYF
TRBJ2-7 | . | large | 16 | TRBV7-9 | TGTGCCAGCAGCTTAGAGTTTGGACAGCGGCCCTACGAGCAGTACTTC | CASSLEFGQRPYEQYF
TRBJ2-6 | . | . | 16 | TRBV7-9 | TGTGCCAGCAGCTTAGACAGACCCTCTGGGGCCAACGTCCTGACTTTC | CASSLDRPSGANVLTF
TRBJ2-3 | TRBD1 | . | 16 | TRBV2 | TGTGCCAGCAGAATTTCAGGGACAGCTCGCACAGATACGCAGTATTTT | CASRISGTARTDTQYF
TRBJ1-1 | . | . | 15 | TRBV11-2 | TGTGCCAGCAGCTTACCAACCGCGGGGCCCACTGAAGCTTTCTTT | CASSLPTAGPTEAFF
TRBJ2-1 | TRBD2 | few | 13 | TRBV27 | TGTGCCGCTTGGACTAGCCCCTACAATGAGCAGTTCTTC | CAAWTSPYNEQFF
TRBJ2-1 | . | . | 15 | TRBV9 | TGTGCCAGCAGCCTGGACGGGAGCTCCTACAATGAGCAGTTCTTC | CASSLDGSSYNEQFF
TRBJ1-2 | . | . | 13 | TRBV10-3 | TGTGCCATCAGTGAGCGTCAGACCTATGGCTACACCTTC | CAISERQTYGYTF
TRBJ2-1 | TRBD2 | . | 17 | TRBV27 | TGTGCCAGCAGCACCCGACTAGCGGGAGGCCCCTACAATGAGCAGTTCTTC | CASSTRLAGGPYNEQFF
TRBJ2-1 | . | . | 14 | TRBV7-8 | TGTGCCAGCAGCCCAGGACGTTTTGTTCATGAGCAGTTCTTC | CASSPGRFVHEQFF
TRBJ1-1 | . | . | 14 | TRBV15 | TGTGCCACCAGCCCAATGAGGGGGGTCTCTGAAGCTTTCTTT | CATSPMRGVSEAFF
TRBJ2-7 | . | . | 18 | TRBV18 | TGTGCCAGCTCACCCTCCGGGCACCGACGGTCTTTCTCCTACGAGCAGTACTTC | CASSPSGHRRSFSYEQYF
TRBJ2-6 | TRBD1 | . | 17 | TRBV27 | TGTGCCAGCAGTTTGGGACAGGTAGGCTCTGGGGCCAACGTCCTGACTTTC | CASSLGQVGSGANVLTF
TRBJ2-2 | . | . | 15 | TRBV28 | TGTGCCAGCAGTTTTTCAGGGGCGAACACCGGGGAGCTGTTTTTT | CASSFSGANTGELFF
TRBJ1-2 | . | . | 14 | TRBV27 | TGTGCCAGCAGTTTATCGTCGGGGAACTATGGCTACACCTTC | CASSLSSGNYGYTF
TRBJ1-4 | TRBD1 | . | 15 | TRBV5-1 | TGCGCCAGCAGCAGGGCCCGGGACAGTAATGAAAAACTGTTTTTT | CASSRARDSNEKLFF
TRBJ1-1 | . | few | 14 | TRBV3-1/TRBV3-2 | TGTGCCAGCACCCGACAGCAAGGTCGCACTGAAGCTTTCTTT | CASTRQQGRTEAFF
TRBJ2-7 | . | . | 13 | TRBV6-6 | TGTGCCAGCAGTTACTCGGCAGGGTACGAGCAGTACTTC | CASSYSAGYEQYF
TRBJ1-2 | . | . | 11 | TRBV6-1 | TGTGCCAGCACCGATTGGGGTGGCTACACCTTC | CASTDWGGYTF
TRBJ1-2 | . | . | 13 | TRBV28 | TGTGCCAGCAGTTTGTTGGTGGAAGGCGGCTACACCTTC | CASSLLVEGGYTF
TRBJ1-1 | . | . | 13 | TRBV7-9 | TGTGCCAGCAGCTTTACACAGGGAGCTGAAGCTTTCTTT | CASSFTQGAEAFF
TRBJ1-1 | TRBD1 | . | 15 | TRBV5-1 | TGCGCCAGCAGCTTTCGAACAGGGGGCGGACGGGAAGCTTTCTTT | CASSFRTGGGREAFF
TRBJ2-1 | . | . | 13 | TRBV11-2 | TGTGCCAGCAGCTTAGGGCCCAGCAATGAGCAGTTCTTC | CASSLGPSNEQFF
TRBJ1-1 | . | . | 15 | TRBV4-2 | TGTGCCAGCAGCCACACGACGACAGGGAACACTGAAGCTTTCTTT | CASSHTTTGNTEAFF